A single count supports the clone carrying this T cell receptor beta chain. What it binds is unknown. J gave up 0 bases and V 11 bases, and 11 bases lay outside the gene matches. Germline lookup yields CDR1 SNHLY and CDR2 FYNNEI. This CDR3 region has 16 residues. The sample is drawn from a study of cytomegalovirus exposure and HLA in healthy donors. Study details: Later analysis reported that the approximately 110 validation repertoires shared the platform of the approximately 620 first-cohort repertoires.

Study-wide findings and caveats: There were about 160 TCR beta chains listed as cytomegalovirus-associated.

Only in-frame clones appear in the TCRdb table, and some are missing; sequencing was by immunoSEQ multiplex PCR. The table records under 50,000 clones, nearly 95% of them present only once. The TCR sequence derives from a woman aged 18-29 years in good health and CMV-seropositive. Sequences were obtained from PBMCs. The chain recombines TRBV2 with TRBJ2-3; TRBD2 matches at 10 bases. The CDR3 loop is CARMGTSGASTDTQYF. Here the CDR3 DNA reads TGTGCCCGAATGGGAACTAGCGGGGCAAGCACAGATACGCAGTATTTT.